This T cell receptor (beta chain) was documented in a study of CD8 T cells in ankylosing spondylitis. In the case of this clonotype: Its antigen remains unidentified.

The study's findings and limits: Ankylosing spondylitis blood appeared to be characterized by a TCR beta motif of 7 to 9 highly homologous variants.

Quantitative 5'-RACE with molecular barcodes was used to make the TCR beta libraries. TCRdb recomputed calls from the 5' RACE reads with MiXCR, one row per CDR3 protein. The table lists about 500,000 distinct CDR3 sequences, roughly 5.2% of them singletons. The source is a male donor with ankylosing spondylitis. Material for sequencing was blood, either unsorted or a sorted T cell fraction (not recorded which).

The CDR3 reads CASSDRGTGGYEQYF. In nucleotides, the CDR3 is TGTGCCAGCAGTGACCGGGGGACAGGGGGCTACGAGCAGTACTTC. The chain is built from TRBV2 and TRBJ2-7; 11 nucleotides line up with TRBD1. Germline CDR1 SNHLY, CDR2 FYNNEI. Trimming cost V 3 bases and J 3 bases; bases outside gene matches: 4. The CDR3 totals 15 residues.